The 9 T cell receptor beta chains below all came from one sample that was sequenced in a study of T cells in Graves' hyperthyroidism and ophthalmopathy. The TCR beta CDR3 regions underwent amplification using RNA transcripts as the source. The HTBI set primed first-round TCR CDR3 RT-PCR. In TCRdb, the multiplex PCR reads were re-called with MiXCR into one record per CDR3 protein. The profile shows roughly 500,000 distinct CDR3 sequences, 46% of them singletons. Material: peripheral blood or thyroid tissue (not recorded which). These receptors all come from an adult woman with Graves' disease, either hyperthyroidism or ophthalmopathy (not recorded which).

The rearrangement joins TRBV14 to TRBJ2-5; weak D call: TRBD2 (6 bases). V was shortened by 1 base and J by 5 bases, with 11 bases between the two germline ends. CDR1 and CDR2 (germline): SGHDN, FVKESK. The CDR3 is 14 amino acids. The CDR3 DNA follows: TGTGCCAGCAGCCAAGTGCTGGGAGGCGAGACCCAGTACTTC. Protein product: CASSQVLGGETQYF.

V usage is TRBV15 and J usage is TRBJ1-1, with a possible D match to TRBD1 (5 bases). Trimming stripped 5 bases from V and 11 bases from J, with 15 bases between. This CDR3 is 12 amino acids long. Germline values: CDR1 LNHNV, CDR2 YYDKDF (reference sequence). CDR3 sequence (DNA): TGTGCCACCAGCCTTGACATGGGGGAGGCTTTCTTT. Its protein is CATSLDMGEAFF.

This clonotype has at least ten counts. The CDR3 DNA is TGTGCCAGCAGCCAAGAAACCGGACACCCCACCGGGGAGCTGTTTTTT. Its protein product is CASSQETGHPTGELFF. The chain links TRBV4-2 to TRBJ2-2, with a possible D match to TRBD1 (5 bases). The V gene's germline CDR1 is LGHNA and CDR2 YNFKEQ. The CDR3 has 16 residues. Trimming took 0 bases from V and 4 from J, leaving 12 bases between them.

A few counts support this clonotype. This chain links TRBV29-1 with TRBJ2-5; D possibly matches TRBD1 or TRBD2 (5 bases each). CDR3 length equals 12 residues. Germline values: CDR1 SQVTM, CDR2 ANQGSEA. Between the trimmed V and J ends, which lost 5 bases and 4 bases, there was a span of 11 bases. The CDR3 bases are TGCAGCGTTTCTCAGGGACGAGAGACCCAGTACTTC. Its protein product is CSVSQGRETQYF.

This clonotype was seen at least ten times. This chain connects TRBV2 to TRBJ2-2; D remains ambiguous. Germline V gives CDR1 SNHLY, CDR2 FYNNEI. Trimming took off 4 bases at V and 2 bases at J, with 8 bases between the two ends. The CDR3 covers 14 residues. CDR3 DNA sequence: TGTGCCAGCAGTGTATCGGTAAACACCGGGGAGCTGTTTTTT. This codes for CASSVSVNTGELFF.

The chain employs TRBV29-1 and TRBJ2-5; 7 positions match TRBD2. The V gene's germline CDR1 is SQVTM and CDR2 ANQGSEA. The CDR3 runs 13 residues. Trimming took 4 bases from V and 4 from J; bases not matched to a gene: 6. The CDR3 sequence is CSVAGPGGETQYF. For the CDR3, the DNA is TGCAGCGTTGCCGGGCCGGGGGGAGAGACCCAGTACTTC.

In this sample, this clonotype turned up many times. The V call is TRBV29-1, the J call TRBJ2-7, with D perhaps matching TRBD1 (5 bases). This CDR3 is built from 12 residues. V gave up 6 bases and J gave up 5 bases, with 14 bases separating them. Per the germline V gene, CDR1 is SQVTM and CDR2 is ANQGSEA. The CDR3 DNA follows: TGCAGCGTATCGACAGACGACCACGAGCAGTACTTC. Translating gives CSVSTDDHEQYF.

This clonotype has ten or more counts. The chain has TRBV5-5 and TRBJ2-7; the D is unclear. V lost 4 bases and J lost 1, with 6 bases in between. The CDR3 is 12 residues long. Germline loops: CDR1 SGHKS, CDR2 YYEKEE (reference sequence). DNA for the CDR3: TGTGCCAGCAGCGGGCCATCCTACGAGCAGTACTTC. This encodes CASSGPSYEQYF. The full variable domain, rest sourced from reference TRBV5-5 and TRBJ2-7, is DAGVTQSPTHLIKTRGQQVTLRCSPISGHKSVSWYQQVLGQGPQFIFQYYEKEERGRGNFPDRFSARQFPNYSSELNVNALLLGDSALYLCASSGPSYEQYFGPGTRLTVT.

This CDR3 is CSARDTGNQPQHF. The CDR3, as DNA: TGCAGTGCTAGAGATACTGGCAATCAGCCCCAGCATTTT. The rearrangement uses TRBV20-1 and TRBJ1-5; D unclear. CDR3 length: 13 amino acids. The germline gives CDR1 DFQATT, CDR2 SNEGSKA (reference sequence). Trimming cost V 0 bases and J 2 bases, with 5 bases left between them.